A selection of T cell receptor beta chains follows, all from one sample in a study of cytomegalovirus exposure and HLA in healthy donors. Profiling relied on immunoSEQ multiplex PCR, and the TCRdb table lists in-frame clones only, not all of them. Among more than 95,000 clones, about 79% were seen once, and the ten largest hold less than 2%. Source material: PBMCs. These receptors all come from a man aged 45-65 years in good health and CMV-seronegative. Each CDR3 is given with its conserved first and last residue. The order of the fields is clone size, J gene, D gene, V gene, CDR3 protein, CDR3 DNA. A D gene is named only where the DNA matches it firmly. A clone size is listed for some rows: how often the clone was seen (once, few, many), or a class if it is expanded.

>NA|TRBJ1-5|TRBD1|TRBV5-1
CASQPLDRGFSNQPQHF
TGCGCCAGCCAACCTTTGGACAGGGGATTTAGCAATCAGCCCCAGCATTTT
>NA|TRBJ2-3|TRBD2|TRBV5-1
CASSLGASGFTDTQYF
TGCGCCAGCAGCTTGGGGGCTAGCGGCTTCACAGATACGCAGTATTTT
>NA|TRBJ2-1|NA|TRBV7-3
CASSPQPGGYNEQFF
TGTGCCAGCAGCCCCCAGCCCGGGGGATACAATGAGCAGTTCTTC
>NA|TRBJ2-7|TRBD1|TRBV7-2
CASSFDRASSYEQYF
TGTGCCAGCAGCTTCGACAGGGCAAGCTCCTACGAGCAGTACTTC
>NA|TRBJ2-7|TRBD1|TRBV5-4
CASSLGDREYEQYF
TGTGCCAGCAGCTTGGGGGACAGGGAATACGAGCAGTACTTC
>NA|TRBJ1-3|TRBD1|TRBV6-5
CASSYRRDRQYTIYF
TGTGCCAGCAGTTACCGTCGGGACAGGCAGTACACCATATATTTT
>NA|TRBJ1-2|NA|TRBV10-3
CAINPRDGGNYGYTF
TGTGCCATCAATCCCCGGGATGGCGGGAACTATGGCTACACCTTC
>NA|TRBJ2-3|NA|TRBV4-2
CASSQENLGSTDTQYF
TGTGCCAGCAGCCAAGAGAACCTGGGCAGCACAGATACGCAGTATTTT
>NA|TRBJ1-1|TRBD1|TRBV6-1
CATGTGEVAEAFF
TGTGCCACAGGGACAGGGGAAGTCGCTGAAGCTTTCTTT
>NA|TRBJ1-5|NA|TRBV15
CATSTRGYNQPQHF
TGTGCCACCAGCACCCGGGGTTACAATCAGCCCCAGCATTTT
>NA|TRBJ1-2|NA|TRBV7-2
CASSLMAAGLYGYTF
TGTGCCAGCAGCTTAATGGCGGCAGGGCTCTATGGCTACACCTTC
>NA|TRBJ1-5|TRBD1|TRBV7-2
CASSKDRYNQPQHF
TGTGCCAGCAGCAAGGACAGGTACAATCAGCCCCAGCATTTT
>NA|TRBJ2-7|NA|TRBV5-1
CASSLATQGIHEQYF
TGCGCCAGCAGCTTGGCCACTCAGGGTATCCACGAGCAGTACTTC
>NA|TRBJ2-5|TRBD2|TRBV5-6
CASSSGGTRASGQETQYF
TGTGCCAGCAGCTCGGGGGGGACCCGGGCATCGGGCCAAGAGACCCAGTACTTC
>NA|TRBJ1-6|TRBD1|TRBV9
CASSPQPGTGNSPLHF
TGTGCCAGCAGCCCCCAGCCCGGGACAGGGAATTCACCCCTCCACTTT
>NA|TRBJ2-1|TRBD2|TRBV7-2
CASRSVSGVSYNEQFF
TGTGCCAGCAGGTCGGTTAGCGGGGTATCCTACAATGAGCAGTTCTTC
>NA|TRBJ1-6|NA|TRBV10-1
CASSEPNSPLHF
TGCGCCAGCAGTGAGCCAAATTCACCCCTCCACTTT
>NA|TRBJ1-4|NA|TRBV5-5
CASSFGGTNEKLFF
TGTGCCAGCAGCTTCGGGGGAACTAATGAAAAACTGTTTTTT
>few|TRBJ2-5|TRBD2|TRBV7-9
CASSLGLALETQYF
TGTGCCAGCAGCTTAGGACTAGCCCTGGAGACCCAGTACTTC
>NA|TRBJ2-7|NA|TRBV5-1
CASSLDRFGEQYF
TGCGCCAGCAGCTTGGACAGGTTTGGGGAGCAGTACTTC
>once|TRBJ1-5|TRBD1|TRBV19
CASGLGQGVGQPQHF
TGTGCCAGTGGACTGGGGCAGGGGGTAGGTCAGCCCCAGCATTTT
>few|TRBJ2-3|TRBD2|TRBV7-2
CASSLAYTSGGADTQYF
TGTGCCAGCAGCTTAGCGTATACTAGCGGGGGGGCAGATACGCAGTATTTT
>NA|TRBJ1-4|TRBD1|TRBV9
CASSPPGQPNEKLFF
TGTGCCAGCAGCCCTCCGGGACAGCCCAATGAAAAACTGTTTTTT
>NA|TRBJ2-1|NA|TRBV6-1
CASSEYRLRNEQFF
TGTGCCAGCAGTGAATATCGACTTAGGAATGAGCAGTTCTTC
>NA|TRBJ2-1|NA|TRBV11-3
CASSPVADYNEQFF
TGTGCCAGCAGCCCAGTGGCAGACTACAATGAGCAGTTCTTC